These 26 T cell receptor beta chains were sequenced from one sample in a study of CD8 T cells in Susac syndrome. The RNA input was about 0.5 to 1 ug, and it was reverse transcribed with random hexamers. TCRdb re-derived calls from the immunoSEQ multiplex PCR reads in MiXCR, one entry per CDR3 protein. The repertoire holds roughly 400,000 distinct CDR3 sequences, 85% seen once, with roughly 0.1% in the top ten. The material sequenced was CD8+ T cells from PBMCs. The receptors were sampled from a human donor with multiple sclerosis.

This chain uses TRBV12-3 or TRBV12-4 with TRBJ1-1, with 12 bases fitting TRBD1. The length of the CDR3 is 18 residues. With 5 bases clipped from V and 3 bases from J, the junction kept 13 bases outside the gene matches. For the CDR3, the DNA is TGTGCCAGCAGTCTTGAACCGGGACAGGGGGCGGAATACACTGAAGCTTTCTTT. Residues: CASSLEPGQGAEYTEAFF.

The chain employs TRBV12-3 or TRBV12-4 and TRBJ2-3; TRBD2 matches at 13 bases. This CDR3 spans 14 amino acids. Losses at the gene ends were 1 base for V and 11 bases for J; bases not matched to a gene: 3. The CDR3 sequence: CASSLEGTSGEQYF. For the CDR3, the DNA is TGTGCCAGCAGTTTAGAAGGGACTAGCGGGGAGCAGTATTTT.

CDR3 coding DNA: TGTGCCAGCAGTGAAATACTCTCTTACGGGGCTTCCTACGAGCAGTACTTC. Translating it yields CASSEILSYGASYEQYF. The rearrangement joins TRBV2 to TRBJ2-7; D may correspond to TRBD1 or TRBD2 (5 bases each). Germline values: CDR1 SNHLY, CDR2 FYNNEI. CDR3 length: 17 amino acids. V lost 2 bases and J 1 base, leaving 18 bases between the germline ends. Supplemented by reference TRBV2 and TRBJ2-7, the full variable domain reads EPEVTQTPSHQVTQMGQEVILRCVPISNHLYFYWYRQILGQKVEFLVSFYNNEISEKSEIFDDQFSVERPDGSNFTLKIRSTKLEDSAMYFCASSEILSYGASYEQYFGPGTRLTVT.

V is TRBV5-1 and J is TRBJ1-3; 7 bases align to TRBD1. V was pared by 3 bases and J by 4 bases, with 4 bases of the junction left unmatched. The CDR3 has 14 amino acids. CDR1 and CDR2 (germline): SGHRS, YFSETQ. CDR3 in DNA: TGCGCCAGCAGCTCGACAGGGTCCGGAAACACCATATATTTT. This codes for CASSSTGSGNTIYF.

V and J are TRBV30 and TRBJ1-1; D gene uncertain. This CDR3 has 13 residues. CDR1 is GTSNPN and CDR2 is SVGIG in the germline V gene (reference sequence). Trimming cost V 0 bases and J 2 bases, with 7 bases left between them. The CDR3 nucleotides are TGTGCCTGGAGTGTACTCTCAAACACTGAAGCTTTCTTT. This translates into CAWSVLSNTEAFF.

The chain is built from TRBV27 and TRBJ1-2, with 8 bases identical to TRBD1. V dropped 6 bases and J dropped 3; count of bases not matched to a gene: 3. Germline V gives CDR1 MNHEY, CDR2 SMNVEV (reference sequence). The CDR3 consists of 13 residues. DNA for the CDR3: TGTGCCAGCAGCGAGACAGGGGACTATGGCTACACCTTC. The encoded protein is CASSETGDYGYTF.

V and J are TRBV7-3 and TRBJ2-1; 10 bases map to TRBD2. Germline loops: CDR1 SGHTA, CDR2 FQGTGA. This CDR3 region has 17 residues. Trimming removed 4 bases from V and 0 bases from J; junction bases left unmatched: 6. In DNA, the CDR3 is TGTGCCAGCAGCTGGACTAGCGGAGATCTCTCCTACAATGAGCAGTTCTTC. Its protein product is CASSWTSGDLSYNEQFF.

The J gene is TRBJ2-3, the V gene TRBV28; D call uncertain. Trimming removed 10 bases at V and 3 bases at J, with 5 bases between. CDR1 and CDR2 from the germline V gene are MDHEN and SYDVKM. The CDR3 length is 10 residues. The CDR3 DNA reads TGTGCCACTCAAACAGATACGCAGTATTTT. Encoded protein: CATQTDTQYF.

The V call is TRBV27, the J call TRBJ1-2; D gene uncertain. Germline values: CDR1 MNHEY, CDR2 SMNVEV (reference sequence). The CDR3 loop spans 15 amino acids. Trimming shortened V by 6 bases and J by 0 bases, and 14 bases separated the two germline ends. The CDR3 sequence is CASSDTPRTNYGYTF. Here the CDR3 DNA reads TGTGCCAGCAGCGACACGCCTCGAACTAACTATGGCTACACCTTC.

The CDR3 region has the DNA TGTGCCAGCAGCTTAGGGTCTGAGACTTTCTTT. This sequence encodes CASSLGSETFF. This chain joins TRBV7-9 and TRBJ1-1; no clear D. The CDR3 runs to 11 residues. Germline lookup yields CDR1 SEHNR and CDR2 FQNEAQ (reference sequence). Trimming stripped 1 base from V and 12 bases from J, with 9 bases between.

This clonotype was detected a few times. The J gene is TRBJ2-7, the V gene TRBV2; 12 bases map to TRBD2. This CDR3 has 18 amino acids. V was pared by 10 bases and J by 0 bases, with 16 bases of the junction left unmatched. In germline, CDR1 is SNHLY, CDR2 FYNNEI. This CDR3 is CATIKSGTSGLDSYEQYF. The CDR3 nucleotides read TGTGCCACCATAAAATCCGGGACTAGCGGGTTAGACTCCTACGAGCAGTACTTC.

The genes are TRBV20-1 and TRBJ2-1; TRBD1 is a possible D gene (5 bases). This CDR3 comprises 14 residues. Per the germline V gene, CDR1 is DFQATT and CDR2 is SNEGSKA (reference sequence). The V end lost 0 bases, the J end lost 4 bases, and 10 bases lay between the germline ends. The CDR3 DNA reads TGCAGTGCTAGAGATTTGGCAGGGTACAATGAGCAGTTCTTC. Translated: CSARDLAGYNEQFF.

CDR3: CASSLWRGRNQPQHF. The CDR3 DNA follows: TGTGCCAGCAGCTTGTGGAGGGGGCGAAATCAGCCCCAGCATTTT. The genes are TRBV5-5 and TRBJ1-5; 7 bases line up with TRBD1. This CDR3 is built from 15 residues. The junction had 5 bases not matched to a gene; V was cut back by 1 base and J by 4 bases. CDR1 is SGHKS and CDR2 is YYEKEE in the germline V gene (reference sequence).

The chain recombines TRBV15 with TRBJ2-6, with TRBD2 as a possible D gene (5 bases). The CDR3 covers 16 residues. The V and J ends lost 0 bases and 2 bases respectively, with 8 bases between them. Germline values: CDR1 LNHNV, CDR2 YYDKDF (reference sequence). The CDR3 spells CATSREGSAGANVLTF. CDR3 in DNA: TGTGCCACCAGCAGAGAAGGGAGCGCTGGGGCCAACGTCCTGACTTTC.

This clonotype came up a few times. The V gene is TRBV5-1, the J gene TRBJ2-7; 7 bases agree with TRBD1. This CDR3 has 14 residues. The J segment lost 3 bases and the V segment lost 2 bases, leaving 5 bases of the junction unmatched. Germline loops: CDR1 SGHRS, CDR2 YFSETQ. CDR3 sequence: CASSLRTGDYEQYF. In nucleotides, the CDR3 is TGCGCCAGCAGCTTAAGGACAGGCGACTACGAGCAGTACTTC.

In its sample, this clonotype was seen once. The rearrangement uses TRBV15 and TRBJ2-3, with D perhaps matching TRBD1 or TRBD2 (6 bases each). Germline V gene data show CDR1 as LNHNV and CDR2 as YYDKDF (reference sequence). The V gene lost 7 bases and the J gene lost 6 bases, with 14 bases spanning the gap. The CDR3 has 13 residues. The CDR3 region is CATTTTGADTQYF. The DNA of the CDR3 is TGTGCCACCACCACCACGGGGGCGGATACGCAGTATTTT.

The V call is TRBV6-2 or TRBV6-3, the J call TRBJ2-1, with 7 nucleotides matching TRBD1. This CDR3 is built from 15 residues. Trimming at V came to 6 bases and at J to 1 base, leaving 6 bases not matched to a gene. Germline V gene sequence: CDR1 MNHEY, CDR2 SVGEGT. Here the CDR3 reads CASSLTGVSYNEQFF. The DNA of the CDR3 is TGTGCCAGCAGCCTAACAGGGGTATCCTACAATGAGCAGTTCTTC.

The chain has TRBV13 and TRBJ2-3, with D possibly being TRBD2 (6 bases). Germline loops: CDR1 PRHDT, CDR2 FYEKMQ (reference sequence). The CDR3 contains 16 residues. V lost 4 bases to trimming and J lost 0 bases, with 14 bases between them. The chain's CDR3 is CASSSFAAGSTDTQYF. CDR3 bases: TGTGCCAGCAGCTCGTTCGCAGCGGGCAGCACAGATACGCAGTATTTT.

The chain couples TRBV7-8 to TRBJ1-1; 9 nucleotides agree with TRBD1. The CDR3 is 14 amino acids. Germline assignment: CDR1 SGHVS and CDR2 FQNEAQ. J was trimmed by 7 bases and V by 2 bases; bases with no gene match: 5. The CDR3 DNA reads TGTGCCAGCAGCTTATCCGGACAGGGGAGTGAAGCTTTCTTT. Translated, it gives CASSLSGQGSEAFF.

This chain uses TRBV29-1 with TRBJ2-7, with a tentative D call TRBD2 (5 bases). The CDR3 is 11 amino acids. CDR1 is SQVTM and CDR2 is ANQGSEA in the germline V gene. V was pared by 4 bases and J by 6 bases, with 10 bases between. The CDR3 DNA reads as TGCAGCGTTGGGCAGGAGGCCGAGCAGTACTTC. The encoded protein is CSVGQEAEQYF.

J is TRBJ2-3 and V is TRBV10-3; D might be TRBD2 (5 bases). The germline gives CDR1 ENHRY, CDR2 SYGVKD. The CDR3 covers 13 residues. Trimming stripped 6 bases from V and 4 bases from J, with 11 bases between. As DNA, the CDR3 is TGTGCCATCAGGGACGGAGGAGCAGATACGCAGTATTTT. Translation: CAIRDGGADTQYF.

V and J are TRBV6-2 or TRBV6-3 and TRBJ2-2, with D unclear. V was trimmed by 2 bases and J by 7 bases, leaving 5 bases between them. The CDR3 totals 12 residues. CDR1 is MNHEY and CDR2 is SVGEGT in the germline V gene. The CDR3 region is CASSYGNGELFF. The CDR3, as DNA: TGTGCCAGCAGTTACGGTAACGGGGAGCTGTTTTTT.

DNA for the CDR3: TGTGCCACCAGCAGAGGGGGTAGCGGGGACTCCTACGAGCAGTACTTC. Amino acids: CATSRGGSGDSYEQYF. The chain has TRBV15 and TRBJ2-7; 8 bases align to TRBD2. Germline V gives CDR1 LNHNV, CDR2 YYDKDF (reference sequence). V dropped 1 base and J dropped 0; count of bases not matched to a gene: 5. The CDR3 is made up of 16 amino acids.

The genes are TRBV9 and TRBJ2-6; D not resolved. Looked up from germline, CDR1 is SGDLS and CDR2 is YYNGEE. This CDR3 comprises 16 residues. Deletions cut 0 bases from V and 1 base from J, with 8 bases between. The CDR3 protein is CASSVEGLSGANVLTF. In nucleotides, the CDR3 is TGTGCCAGCAGCGTAGAGGGTCTTTCTGGGGCCAACGTCCTGACTTTC.

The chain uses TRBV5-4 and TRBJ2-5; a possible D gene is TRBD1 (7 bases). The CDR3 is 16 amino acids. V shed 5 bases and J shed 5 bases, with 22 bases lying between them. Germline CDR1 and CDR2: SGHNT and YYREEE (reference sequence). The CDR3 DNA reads TGTGCCAGCAGTCAGGGGGGCCTAGGGTTGGGTGAGACCCAGTACTTC. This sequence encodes CASSQGGLGLGETQYF.

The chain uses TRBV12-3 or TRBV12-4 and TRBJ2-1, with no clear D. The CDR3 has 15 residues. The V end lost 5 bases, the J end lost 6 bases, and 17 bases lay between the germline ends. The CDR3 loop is CASSPLGPLGNEQFF. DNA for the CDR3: TGTGCCAGCAGTCCGCTAGGGCCCTTAGGCAATGAGCAGTTCTTC.